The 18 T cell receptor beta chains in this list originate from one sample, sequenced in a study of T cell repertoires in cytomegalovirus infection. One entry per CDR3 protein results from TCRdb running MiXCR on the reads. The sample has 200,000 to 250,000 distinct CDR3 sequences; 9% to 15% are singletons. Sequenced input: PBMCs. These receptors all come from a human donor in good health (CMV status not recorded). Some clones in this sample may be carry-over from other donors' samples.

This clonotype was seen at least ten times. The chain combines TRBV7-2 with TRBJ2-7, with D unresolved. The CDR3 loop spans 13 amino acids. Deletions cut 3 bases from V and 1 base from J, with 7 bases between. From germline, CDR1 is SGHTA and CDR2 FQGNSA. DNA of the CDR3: TGTGCCAGCAGCTTCGCCGAATCCTACGAGCAGTACTTC. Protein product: CASSFAESYEQYF. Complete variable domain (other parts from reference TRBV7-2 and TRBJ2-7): GAGVSQSPSNKVTEKGKDVELRCDPISGHTALYWYRQSLGQGLEFLIYFQGNSAPDKSGLPSDRFSAERTGGSVSTLTIQRTQQEDSAVYLCASSFAESYEQYFGPGTRLTVT.

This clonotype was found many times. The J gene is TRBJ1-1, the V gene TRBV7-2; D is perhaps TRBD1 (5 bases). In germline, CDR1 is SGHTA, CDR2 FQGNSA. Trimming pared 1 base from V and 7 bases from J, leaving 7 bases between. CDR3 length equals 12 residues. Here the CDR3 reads CASSLDRIEAFF. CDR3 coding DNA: TGTGCCAGCAGCTTAGACAGGATTGAAGCTTTCTTT. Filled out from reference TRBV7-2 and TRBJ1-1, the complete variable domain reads GAGVSQSPSNKVTEKGKDVELRCDPISGHTALYWYRQSLGQGLEFLIYFQGNSAPDKSGLPSDRFSAERTGGSVSTLTIQRTQQEDSAVYLCASSLDRIEAFFGQGTRLTVV.

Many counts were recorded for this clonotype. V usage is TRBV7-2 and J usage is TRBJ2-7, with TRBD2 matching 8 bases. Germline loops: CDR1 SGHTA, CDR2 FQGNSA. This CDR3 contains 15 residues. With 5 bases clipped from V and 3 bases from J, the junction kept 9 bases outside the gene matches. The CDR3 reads CASSPYGGAYYEQYF. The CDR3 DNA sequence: TGTGCCAGCAGCCCGTACGGGGGGGCTTACTACGAGCAGTACTTC.

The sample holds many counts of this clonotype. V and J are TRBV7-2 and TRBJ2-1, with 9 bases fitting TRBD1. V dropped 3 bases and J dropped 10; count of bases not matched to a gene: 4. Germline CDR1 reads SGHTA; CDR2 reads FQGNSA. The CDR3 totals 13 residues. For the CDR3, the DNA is TGTGCCAGCAGCTTGGGGACAGGGAACGAGCAGTTCTTC. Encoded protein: CASSLGTGNEQFF.

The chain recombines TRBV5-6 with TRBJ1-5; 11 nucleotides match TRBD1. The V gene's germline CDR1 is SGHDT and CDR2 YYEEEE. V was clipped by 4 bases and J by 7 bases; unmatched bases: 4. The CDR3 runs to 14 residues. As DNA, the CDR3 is TGTGCCAGCAGCCGGACAGGGGGCAGGCAGCCCCAGCATTTT. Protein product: CASSRTGGRQPQHF.

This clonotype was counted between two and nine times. DNA for the CDR3: TGTGCCACTATACGCGGGGAGCTGTTTTTT. The encoded protein is CATIRGELFF. The rearrangement links TRBV28 to TRBJ2-2; D ambiguous. The length of the CDR3 is 10 residues. Looked up from germline, CDR1 is MDHEN and CDR2 is SYDVKM. Trimming stripped 10 bases from V and 7 bases from J, with 7 bases between.

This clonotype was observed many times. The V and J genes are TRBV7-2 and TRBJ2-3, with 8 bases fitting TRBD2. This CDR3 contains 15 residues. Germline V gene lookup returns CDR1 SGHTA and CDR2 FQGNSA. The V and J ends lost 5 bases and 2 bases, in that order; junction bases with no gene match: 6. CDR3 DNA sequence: TGTGCCAGCAGCGCACGGGGGGGTATCACAGATACGCAGTATTTT. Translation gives CASSARGGITDTQYF. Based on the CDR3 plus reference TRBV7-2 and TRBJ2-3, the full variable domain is GAGVSQSPSNKVTEKGKDVELRCDPISGHTALYWYRQSLGQGLEFLIYFQGNSAPDKSGLPSDRFSAERTGGSVSTLTIQRTQQEDSAVYLCASSARGGITDTQYFGPGTRLTVL.

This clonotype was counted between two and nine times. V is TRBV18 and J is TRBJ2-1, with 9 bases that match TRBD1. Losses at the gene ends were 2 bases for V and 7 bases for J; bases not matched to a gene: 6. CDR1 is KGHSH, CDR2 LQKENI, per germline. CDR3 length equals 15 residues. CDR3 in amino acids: CASSPGDRALNEQFF. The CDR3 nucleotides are TGTGCCAGCTCACCAGGGGACAGGGCCCTGAATGAGCAGTTCTTC.

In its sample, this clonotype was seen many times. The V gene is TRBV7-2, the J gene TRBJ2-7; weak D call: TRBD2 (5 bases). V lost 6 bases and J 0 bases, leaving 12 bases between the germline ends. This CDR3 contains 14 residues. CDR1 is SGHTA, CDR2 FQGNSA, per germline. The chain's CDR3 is CASSFPGSSYEQYF. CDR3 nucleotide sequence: TGTGCCAGCAGTTTTCCGGGGAGCTCCTACGAGCAGTACTTC.

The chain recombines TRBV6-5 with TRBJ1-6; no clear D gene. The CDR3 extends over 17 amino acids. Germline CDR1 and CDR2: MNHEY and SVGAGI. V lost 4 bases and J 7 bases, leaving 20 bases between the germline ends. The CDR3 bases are TGTGCCAGCAGTTCCGGGAGTCCTCGTAGGATAAATTCACCCCTCCACTTT. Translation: CASSSGSPRRINSPLHF.

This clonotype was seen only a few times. The chain's CDR3 is CATSRIDRDHSPLHF. In DNA form, the CDR3 reads TGTGCCACCAGCAGAATTGACAGGGACCATTCACCCCTCCACTTT. The V and J genes are TRBV15 and TRBJ1-6, with 7 bases identical to TRBD1. The CDR3 is 15 amino acids. The V gene's germline CDR1 is LNHNV and CDR2 YYDKDF (reference sequence). V lost 2 bases to trimming and J lost 8 bases; unmatched junction nucleotides: 6.

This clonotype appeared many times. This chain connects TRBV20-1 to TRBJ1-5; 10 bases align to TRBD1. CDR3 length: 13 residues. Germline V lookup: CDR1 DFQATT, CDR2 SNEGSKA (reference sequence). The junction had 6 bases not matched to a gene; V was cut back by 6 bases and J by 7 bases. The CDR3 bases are TGCAGTGCCACCGGGACAGGGGCCCAGCCCCAGCATTTT. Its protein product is CSATGTGAQPQHF.

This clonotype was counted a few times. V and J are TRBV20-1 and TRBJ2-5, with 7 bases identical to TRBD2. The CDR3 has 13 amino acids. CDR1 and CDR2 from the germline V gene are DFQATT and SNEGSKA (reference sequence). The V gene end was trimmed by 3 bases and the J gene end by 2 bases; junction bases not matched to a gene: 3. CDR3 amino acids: CSASGGGQETQYF. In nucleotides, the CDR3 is TGCAGTGCTAGTGGGGGAGGGCAAGAGACCCAGTACTTC.

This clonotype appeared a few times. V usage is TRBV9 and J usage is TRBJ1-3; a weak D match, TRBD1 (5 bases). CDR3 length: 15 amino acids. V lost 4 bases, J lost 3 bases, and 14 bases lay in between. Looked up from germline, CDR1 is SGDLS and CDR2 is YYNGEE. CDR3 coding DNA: TGTGCCAGCAGCACTGGGGGGGTTGATGGAAACACCATATATTTT. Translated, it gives CASSTGGVDGNTIYF.

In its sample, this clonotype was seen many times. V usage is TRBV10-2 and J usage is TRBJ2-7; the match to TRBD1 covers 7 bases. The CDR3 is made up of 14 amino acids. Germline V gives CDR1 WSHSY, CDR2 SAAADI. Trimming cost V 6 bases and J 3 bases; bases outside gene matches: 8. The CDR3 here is CASRGTGASYEQYF. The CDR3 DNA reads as TGCGCCAGCAGGGGAACAGGGGCCAGCTACGAGCAGTACTTC.

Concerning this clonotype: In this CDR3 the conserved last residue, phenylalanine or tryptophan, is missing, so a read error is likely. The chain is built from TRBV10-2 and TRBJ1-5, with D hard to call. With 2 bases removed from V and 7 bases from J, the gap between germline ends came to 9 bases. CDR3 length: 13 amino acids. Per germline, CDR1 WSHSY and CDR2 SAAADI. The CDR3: CASSERKEQPQHS. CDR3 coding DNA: TGCGCCAGCAGTGAGCGCAAAGAACAGCCCCAGCATTCT.

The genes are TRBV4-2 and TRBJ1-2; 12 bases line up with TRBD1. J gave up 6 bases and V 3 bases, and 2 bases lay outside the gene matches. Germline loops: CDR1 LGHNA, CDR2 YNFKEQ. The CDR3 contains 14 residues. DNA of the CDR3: TGTGCCAGCAGCCAGGGGACAGGGGGCGATGGCTACACCTTC. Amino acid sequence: CASSQGTGGDGYTF.

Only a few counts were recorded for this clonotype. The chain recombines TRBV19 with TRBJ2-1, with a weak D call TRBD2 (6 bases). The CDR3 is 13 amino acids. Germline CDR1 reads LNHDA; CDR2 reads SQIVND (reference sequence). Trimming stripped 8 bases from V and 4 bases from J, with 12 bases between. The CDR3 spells CASRGGEYNEQFF. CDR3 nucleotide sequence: TGTGCCAGTCGGGGCGGGGAATACAATGAGCAGTTCTTC.